One and the same sample provided the 16 T cell receptor beta chains below, sequenced in a study of control samples from healthy donors and cancer patients. Profiled with immunoSEQ multiplex PCR; TCRdb holds only in-frame clones, not every one. The data show 73,000 or so clones, roughly 87% seen once. Sample: blood. Every receptor here comes from a woman between 50 and 59 years old in good health.

This clone occurred once. This rearrangement joins TRBV10-3 to TRBJ2-5; 7 bases line up with TRBD2. This CDR3 is built from 13 residues. Germline-derived CDR1 and CDR2 are ENHRY and SYGVKD. Trimming removed 7 bases from V and 5 bases from J; junction bases left unmatched: 7. The CDR3 DNA is TGTGCCATCAACGGGGGGAGAAAGGAGACCCAGTACTTC. Its protein is CAINGGRKETQYF.

CDR3 sequence: CASSLEGRLQETQYF. DNA of the CDR3: TGTGCCAGCAGCTTAGAGGGCCGGTTGCAAGAGACCCAGTACTTC. The chain joins TRBV7-8 to TRBJ2-5; D is ambiguous. Germline V CDR1 and CDR2: SGHVS, FQNEAQ. V was trimmed by 1 base and J by 2 bases, leaving 11 bases between them. The CDR3 sequence is 15 residues long.

V usage is TRBV19 and J usage is TRBJ2-1, with 10 positions matching TRBD1. The CDR3 consists of 16 residues. Germline V gene sequence: CDR1 LNHDA, CDR2 SQIVND (reference sequence). The junction had 11 bases not matched to a gene; V was cut back by 5 bases and J by 7 bases. CDR3 loop: CASSSHGTGEWNEQFF. CDR3 DNA: TGTGCCAGTAGTTCCCATGGGACAGGGGAATGGAATGAGCAGTTCTTC.

The V call is TRBV4-1, the J call TRBJ2-5; 7 positions match TRBD2. V shed 4 bases and J 2 bases; nucleotides not matched to a gene: 4. The CDR3 length is 14 residues. Germline CDR1 reads MGHRA; CDR2 reads YSYEKL. This CDR3 is CASSLTSEQETQYF. The CDR3 region has the DNA TGCGCCAGCAGCCTCACTAGCGAGCAAGAGACCCAGTACTTC.

The genes are TRBV7-2 and TRBJ2-7; no firm D call. Trimming removed 1 base at V and 0 bases at J, with 16 bases between. The CDR3 contains 17 residues. The germline V gene encodes CDR1 SGHTA and CDR2 FQGNSA. The CDR3 here is CASSLGLWVGSSYEQYF. In DNA, the CDR3 is TGTGCCAGCAGCTTAGGATTATGGGTGGGCAGCTCCTACGAGCAGTACTTC.

The rearrangement uses TRBV6-5 and TRBJ1-6; D not certain. Germline CDR1 is MNHEY and CDR2 is SVGAGI. The CDR3 runs 13 residues. The germline V and J ends were trimmed by 7 bases and 4 bases, with 8 bases remaining between them. In nucleotides, the CDR3 is TGTGCCAGCAAGATGGAGTATAATTCACCCCTCCACTTT. Protein sequence: CASKMEYNSPLHF.

This clone has a single count. The chain has TRBV24-1 and TRBJ1-1, with 8 nucleotides matching TRBD1. The CDR3 runs 15 residues. V lost 2 bases and J lost 5; bases outside the gene matches: 6. Germline values: CDR1 KGHDR, CDR2 SFDVKD. CDR3 coding DNA: TGTGCCACCAGTGATTCGGGGACAGGATGGACTGAAGCTTTCTTT. Amino acid sequence: CATSDSGTGWTEAFF.

This clone appeared once. For the CDR3, the DNA is TGCAGTGCGGACGATTCGAACACTGAAGCTTTCTTT. The encoded protein is CSADDSNTEAFF. The chain couples TRBV29-1 to TRBJ1-1; no clear D. Germline-derived CDR1 and CDR2 are SQVTM and ANQGSEA. The CDR3 contains 12 residues.

J is TRBJ2-7 and V is TRBV6-5; D uncertain. V shed 8 bases and J shed 1 base, with 15 bases lying between them. This CDR3 contains 14 residues. Germline CDR1 reads MNHEY; CDR2 reads SVGAGI. The CDR3 reads CASWESRMSYEQYF. The DNA of the CDR3 is TGTGCCAGCTGGGAATCTAGGATGTCCTACGAGCAGTACTTC.

This clone was counted a single time. V and J are TRBV6-5 and TRBJ2-2; TRBD1 is a possible D gene (6 bases). Trimming stripped 6 bases from V and 6 bases from J, with 17 bases between. The CDR3 has 15 residues. The germline V gene encodes CDR1 MNHEY and CDR2 SVGAGI. In DNA, the CDR3 is TGTGCCAGCAGGCCTGAACAGGGTGGATCCGGGGAGCTGTTTTTT. Translating it yields CASRPEQGGSGELFF.

The chain links TRBV14 to TRBJ1-3, with 7 bases identical to TRBD1. The V gene's germline CDR1 is SGHDN and CDR2 FVKESK. The CDR3 length is 12 residues. V dropped 3 bases and J dropped 10; count of bases not matched to a gene: 3. The CDR3: CASSHRTGTIYF. As DNA, the CDR3 is TGTGCCAGCAGCCACAGGACAGGAACCATATATTTT. Together with reference TRBV14 and TRBJ1-3, the CDR3 gives the full variable domain: EAGVTQFPSHSVIEKGQTVTLRCDPISGHDNLYWYRRVMGKEIKFLLHFVKESKQDESGMPNNRFLAERTGGTYSTLKVQPAELEDSGVYFCASSHRTGTIYFGEGSWLTVV.

This clone was seen a few times. The chain joins TRBV28 to TRBJ1-2, with D unresolved. The CDR3 contains 15 residues. Germline lookup yields CDR1 MDHEN and CDR2 SYDVKM. The germline V and J ends were trimmed by 4 bases and 4 bases, with 16 bases remaining between them. In DNA form, the CDR3 reads TGTGCCAGCAGTTCCTACCGTATGCCCGGCTATGGCTACACCTTC. Translation gives CASSSYRMPGYGYTF.

In its sample, this clone was seen a few times. The CDR3: CASSFPGNSPLHF. The CDR3 region has the DNA TGTGCCAGCAGCTTCCCAGGGAATTCACCCCTCCACTTT. V usage is TRBV5-5 and J usage is TRBJ1-6, with D perhaps TRBD1 (5 bases). The germline gives CDR1 SGHKS, CDR2 YYEKEE (reference sequence). This CDR3 has 13 residues. The V and J ends lost 2 bases and 7 bases respectively, with 7 bases between them.

The chain has TRBV3-1 (or the pseudogene TRBV3-2) and TRBJ1-1; the match to TRBD1 covers 8 bases. The ends lost 4 bases at V and 1 base at J; junction bases unmatched: 2. Germline V gene data show CDR1 as LGHDT and CDR2 as YNNKEL (reference sequence). CDR3 size: 14 residues. The CDR3 loop is CASSLGQGNTEAFF. The CDR3 DNA reads as TGTGCCAGCAGCCTCGGACAGGGGAACACTGAAGCTTTCTTT.

The chain couples TRBV6-6 to TRBJ2-5; D is unresolved. Germline CDR1 reads MNHNY; CDR2 reads SVGAGI (reference sequence). The V end was cut by 2 bases, the J end by 2 bases, with 6 bases between. The CDR3 spans 13 residues. CDR3 sequence: CASSYRKQETQYF. The CDR3 nucleotides read TGTGCCAGCAGTTACAGAAAACAAGAGACCCAGTACTTC.

V and J are TRBV7-9 and TRBJ2-3; D is possibly TRBD1 or TRBD2 (5 bases each). The germline V gene has CDR1 SEHNR and CDR2 FQNEAQ (reference sequence). This CDR3 has 12 amino acids. V dropped 6 bases and J dropped 8 bases, with 12 bases sitting between them. The CDR3 here is CASSSSRGTQYF. The CDR3 coding sequence is TGTGCCAGCAGTTCCTCGAGGGGTACGCAGTATTTT.